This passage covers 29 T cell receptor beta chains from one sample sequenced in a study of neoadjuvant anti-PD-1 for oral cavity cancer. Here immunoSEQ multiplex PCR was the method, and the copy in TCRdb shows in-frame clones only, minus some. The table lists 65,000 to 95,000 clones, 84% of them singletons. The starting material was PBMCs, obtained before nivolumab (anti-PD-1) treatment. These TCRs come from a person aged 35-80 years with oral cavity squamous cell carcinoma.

As DNA, the CDR3 is TGTGCCAGCAGCTTCGGTCGTGTGGGGGGCGCTTTGAACACTGAAGCTTTCTTT. Translation: CASSFGRVGGALNTEAFF. The rearrangement uses TRBV7-9 and TRBJ1-1, with a tentative D call TRBD1 (6 bases). V lost 3 bases, J lost 0 bases, and 20 bases lay in between. Per germline, CDR1 SEHNR and CDR2 FQNEAQ (reference sequence). This CDR3 spans 18 amino acids.

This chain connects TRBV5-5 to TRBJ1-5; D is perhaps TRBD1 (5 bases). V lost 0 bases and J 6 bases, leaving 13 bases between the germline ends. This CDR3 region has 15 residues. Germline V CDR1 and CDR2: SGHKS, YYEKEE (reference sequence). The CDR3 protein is CASSLARQPSQPQHF. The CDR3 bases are TGTGCCAGCAGCTTGGCCCGACAGCCCTCTCAGCCCCAGCATTTT.

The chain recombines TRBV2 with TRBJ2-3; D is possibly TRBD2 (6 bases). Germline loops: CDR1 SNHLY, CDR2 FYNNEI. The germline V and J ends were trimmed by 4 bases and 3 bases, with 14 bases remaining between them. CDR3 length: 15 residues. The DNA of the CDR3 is TGTGCCAGCAGTGTTAGCGGAGGGAGGACAGATACGCAGTATTTT. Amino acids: CASSVSGGRTDTQYF.

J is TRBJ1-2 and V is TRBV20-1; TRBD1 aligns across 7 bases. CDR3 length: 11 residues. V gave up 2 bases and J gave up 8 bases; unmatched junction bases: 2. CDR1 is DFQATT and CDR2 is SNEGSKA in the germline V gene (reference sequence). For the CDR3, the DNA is TGCAGTGCTAGAAACAGGGGCGGCTACACCTTC. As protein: CSARNRGGYTF.

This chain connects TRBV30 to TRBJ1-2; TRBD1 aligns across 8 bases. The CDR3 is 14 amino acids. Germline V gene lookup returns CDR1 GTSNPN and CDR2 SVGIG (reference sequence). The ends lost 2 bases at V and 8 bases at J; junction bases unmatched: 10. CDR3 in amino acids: CAWSPTTGAGGYTF. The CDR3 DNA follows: TGTGCCTGGAGTCCTACGACAGGGGCGGGGGGCTACACCTTC. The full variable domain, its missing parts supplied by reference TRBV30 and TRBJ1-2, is SQTIHQWPATLVQPVGSPLSLECTVEGTSNPNLYWYRQAAGRGLQLLFYSVGIGQISSEVPQNLSASRPQDRQFILSSKKLLLSDSGFYLCAWSPTTGAGGYTFGSGTRLTVV.

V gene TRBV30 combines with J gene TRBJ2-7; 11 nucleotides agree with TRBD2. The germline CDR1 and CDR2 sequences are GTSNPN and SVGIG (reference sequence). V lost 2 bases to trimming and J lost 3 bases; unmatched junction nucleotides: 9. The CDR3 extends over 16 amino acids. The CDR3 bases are TGTGCCTGGAGTATCTCTAGCGGGAGGCCAGACTACGAGCAGTACTTC. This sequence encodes CAWSISSGRPDYEQYF.

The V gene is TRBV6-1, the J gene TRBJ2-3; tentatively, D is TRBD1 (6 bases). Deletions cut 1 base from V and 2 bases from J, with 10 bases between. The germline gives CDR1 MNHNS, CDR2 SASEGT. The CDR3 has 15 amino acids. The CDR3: CASSEGGQNTDTQYF. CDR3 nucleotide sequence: TGTGCCAGCAGTGAAGGCGGACAGAACACAGATACGCAGTATTTT.

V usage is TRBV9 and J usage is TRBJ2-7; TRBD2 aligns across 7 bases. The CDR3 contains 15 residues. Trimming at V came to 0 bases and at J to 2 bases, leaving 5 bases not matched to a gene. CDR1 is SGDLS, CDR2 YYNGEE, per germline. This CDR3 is CASSVEPSGPYEQYF. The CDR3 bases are TGTGCCAGCAGCGTAGAGCCTAGCGGCCCCTACGAGCAGTACTTC.

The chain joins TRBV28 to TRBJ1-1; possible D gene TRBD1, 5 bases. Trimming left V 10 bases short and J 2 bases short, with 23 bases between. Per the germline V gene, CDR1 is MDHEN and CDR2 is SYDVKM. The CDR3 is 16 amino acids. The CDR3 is CATSMGGRRTNTEAFF. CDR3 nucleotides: TGTGCCACCTCAATGGGGGGGAGGCGAACTAACACTGAAGCTTTCTTT.

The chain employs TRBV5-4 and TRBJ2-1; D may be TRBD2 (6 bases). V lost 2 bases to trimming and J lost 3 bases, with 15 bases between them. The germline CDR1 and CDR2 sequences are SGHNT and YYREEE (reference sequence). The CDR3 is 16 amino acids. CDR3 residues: CASSFGTGAVYNEQFF. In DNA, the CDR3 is TGTGCCAGCAGCTTTGGTACGGGAGCGGTCTACAATGAGCAGTTCTTC.

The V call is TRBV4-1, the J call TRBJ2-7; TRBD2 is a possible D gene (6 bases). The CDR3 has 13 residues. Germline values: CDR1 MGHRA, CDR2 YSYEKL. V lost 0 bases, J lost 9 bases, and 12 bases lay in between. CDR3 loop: CASSQELLGGQYF. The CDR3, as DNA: TGCGCCAGCAGCCAAGAACTCCTGGGAGGGCAGTACTTC.

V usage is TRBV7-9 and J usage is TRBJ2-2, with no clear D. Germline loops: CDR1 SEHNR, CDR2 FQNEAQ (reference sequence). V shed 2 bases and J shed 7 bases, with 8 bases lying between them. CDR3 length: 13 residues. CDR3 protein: CASSLNPIGELFF. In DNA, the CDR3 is TGTGCCAGCAGCTTAAATCCCATCGGGGAGCTGTTTTTT.

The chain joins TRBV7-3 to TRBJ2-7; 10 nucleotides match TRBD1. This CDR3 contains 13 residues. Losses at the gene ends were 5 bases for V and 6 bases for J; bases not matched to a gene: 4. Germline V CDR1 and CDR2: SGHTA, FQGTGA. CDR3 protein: CASSLGQGGEQYF. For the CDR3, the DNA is TGTGCCAGCAGCCTTGGACAGGGGGGCGAGCAGTACTTC.

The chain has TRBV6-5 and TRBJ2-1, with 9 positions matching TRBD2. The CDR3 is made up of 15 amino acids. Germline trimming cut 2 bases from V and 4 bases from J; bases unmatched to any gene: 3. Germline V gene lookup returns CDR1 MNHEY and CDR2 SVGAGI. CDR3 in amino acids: CASSYTTSGYNEQFF. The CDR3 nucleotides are TGTGCCAGCAGTTACACTACTAGCGGGTACAATGAGCAGTTCTTC.

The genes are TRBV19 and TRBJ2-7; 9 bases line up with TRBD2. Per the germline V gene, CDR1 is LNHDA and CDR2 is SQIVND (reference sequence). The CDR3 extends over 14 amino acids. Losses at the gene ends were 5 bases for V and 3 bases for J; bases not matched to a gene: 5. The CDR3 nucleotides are TGTGCCAGTAGTCAGACTAGCGGACACTACGAGCAGTACTTC. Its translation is CASSQTSGHYEQYF.

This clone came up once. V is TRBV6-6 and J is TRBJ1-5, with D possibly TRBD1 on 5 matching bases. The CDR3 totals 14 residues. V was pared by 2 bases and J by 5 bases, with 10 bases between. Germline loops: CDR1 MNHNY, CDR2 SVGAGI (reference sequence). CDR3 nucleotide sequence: TGTGCCAGCAGTTACCGGGGGGACTATCAGCCCCAGCATTTT. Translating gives CASSYRGDYQPQHF.

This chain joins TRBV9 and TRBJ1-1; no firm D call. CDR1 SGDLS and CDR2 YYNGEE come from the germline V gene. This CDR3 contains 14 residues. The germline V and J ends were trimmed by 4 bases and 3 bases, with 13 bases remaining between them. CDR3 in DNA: TGTGCCAGCAGCCTAGGATGGACCGACACTGAAGCTTTCTTT. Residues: CASSLGWTDTEAFF.

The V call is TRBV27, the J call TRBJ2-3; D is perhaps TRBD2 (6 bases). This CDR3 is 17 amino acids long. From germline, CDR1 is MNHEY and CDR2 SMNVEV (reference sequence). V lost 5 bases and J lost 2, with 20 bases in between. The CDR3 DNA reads TGTGCCAGCAGTCTCTCCCGGGGAGGCGGGATCACAGATACGCAGTATTTT. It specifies CASSLSRGGGITDTQYF.

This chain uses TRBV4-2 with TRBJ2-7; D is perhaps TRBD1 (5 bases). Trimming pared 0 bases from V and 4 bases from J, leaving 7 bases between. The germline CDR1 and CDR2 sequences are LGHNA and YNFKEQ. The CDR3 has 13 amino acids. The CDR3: CASSQETEYEQYF. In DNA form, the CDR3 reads TGTGCCAGCAGCCAAGAGACAGAGTACGAGCAGTACTTC.

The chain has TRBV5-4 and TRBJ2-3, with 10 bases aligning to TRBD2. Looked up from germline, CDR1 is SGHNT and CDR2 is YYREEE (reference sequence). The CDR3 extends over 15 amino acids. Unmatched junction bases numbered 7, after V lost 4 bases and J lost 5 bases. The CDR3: CASSLSGRAQDTQYF. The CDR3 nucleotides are TGTGCCAGCAGCCTAAGCGGGAGGGCCCAAGATACGCAGTATTTT.

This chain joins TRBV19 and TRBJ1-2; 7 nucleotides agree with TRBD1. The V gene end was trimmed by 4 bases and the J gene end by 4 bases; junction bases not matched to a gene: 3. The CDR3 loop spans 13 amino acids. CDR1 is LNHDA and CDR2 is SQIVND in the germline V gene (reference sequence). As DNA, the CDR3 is TGTGCCAGTAGTACCGGGACAGCCTATGGCTACACCTTC. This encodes CASSTGTAYGYTF.

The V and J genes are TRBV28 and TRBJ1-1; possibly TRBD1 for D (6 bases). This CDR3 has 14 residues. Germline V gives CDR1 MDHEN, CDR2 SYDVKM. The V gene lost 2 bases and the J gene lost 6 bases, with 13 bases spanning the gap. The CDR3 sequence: CASSLLDRGSEAFF. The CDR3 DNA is TGTGCCAGCAGTTTACTGGACAGAGGATCTGAAGCTTTCTTT.

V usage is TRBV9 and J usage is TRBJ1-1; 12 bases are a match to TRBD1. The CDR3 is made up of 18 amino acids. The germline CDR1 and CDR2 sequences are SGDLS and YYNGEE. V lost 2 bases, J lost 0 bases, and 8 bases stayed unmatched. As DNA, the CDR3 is TGTGCCAGCAGCGTCGGGACAGGGGGCAGTGGGATGAACACTGAAGCTTTCTTT. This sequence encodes CASSVGTGGSGMNTEAFF.

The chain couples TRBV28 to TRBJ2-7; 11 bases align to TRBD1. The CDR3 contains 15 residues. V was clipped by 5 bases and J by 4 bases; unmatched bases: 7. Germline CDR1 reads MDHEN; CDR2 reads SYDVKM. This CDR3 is CASSGGQGAVYEQYF. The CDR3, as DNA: TGTGCCAGCAGTGGCGGACAGGGGGCTGTATACGAGCAGTACTTC.

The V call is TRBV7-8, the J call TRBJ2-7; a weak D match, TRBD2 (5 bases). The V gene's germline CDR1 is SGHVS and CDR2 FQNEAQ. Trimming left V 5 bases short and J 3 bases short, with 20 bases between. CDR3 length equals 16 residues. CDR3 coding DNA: TGTGCCAGCAGCCGTCTCGTTGGGGAGCGTGGCTACGAGCAGTACTTC. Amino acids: CASSRLVGERGYEQYF.

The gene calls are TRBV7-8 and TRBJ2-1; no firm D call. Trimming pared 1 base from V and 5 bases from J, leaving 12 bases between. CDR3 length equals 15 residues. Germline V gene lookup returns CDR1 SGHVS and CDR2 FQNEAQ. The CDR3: CASSLDGVPHNEQFF. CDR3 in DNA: TGTGCCAGCAGCTTAGACGGAGTTCCCCACAATGAGCAGTTCTTC.

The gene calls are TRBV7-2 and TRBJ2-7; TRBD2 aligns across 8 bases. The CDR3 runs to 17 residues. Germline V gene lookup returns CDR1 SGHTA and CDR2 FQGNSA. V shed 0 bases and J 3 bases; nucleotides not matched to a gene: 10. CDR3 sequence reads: CASSLAVVAGGGYEQYF. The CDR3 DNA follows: TGTGCCAGCAGCTTAGCGGTCGTTGCGGGGGGCGGCTACGAGCAGTACTTC.

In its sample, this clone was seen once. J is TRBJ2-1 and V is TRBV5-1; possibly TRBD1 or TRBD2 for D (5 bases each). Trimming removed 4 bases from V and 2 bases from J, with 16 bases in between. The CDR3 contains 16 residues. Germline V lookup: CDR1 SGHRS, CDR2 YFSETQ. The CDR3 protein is CASSPGTQGTYNEQFF. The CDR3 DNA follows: TGCGCCAGCAGCCCCGGGACCCAGGGAACCTACAATGAGCAGTTCTTC.

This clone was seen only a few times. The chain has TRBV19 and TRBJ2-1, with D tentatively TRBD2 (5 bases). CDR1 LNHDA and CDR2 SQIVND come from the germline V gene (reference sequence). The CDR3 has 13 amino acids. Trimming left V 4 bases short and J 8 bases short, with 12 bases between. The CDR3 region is CASSRLLGDEQFF. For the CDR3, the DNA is TGTGCCAGTAGTAGATTACTAGGAGATGAGCAGTTCTTC.